This passage covers 21 T cell receptor beta chains from one sample sequenced in a study of identical twins. TCRdb itself ran the 5' RACE reads through MiXCR, one entry per CDR3 protein. Here the sample spans around 300,000 distinct CDR3 sequences, more than 6.5% being singletons. These data were also reused for a study on yellow fever vaccine responses in identical twins.

The sequencing input was memory (CD45RO+) T cells sorted from blood. These receptor sequences come from a woman under 30 in good health.

The chain is built from TRBV5-6 and TRBJ2-7, with 7 bases identical to TRBD1. CDR1 and CDR2 (germline): SGHDT, YYEEEE. Losses at the gene ends were 1 base for V and 3 bases for J; bases not matched to a gene: 7. The CDR3 has 15 amino acids. The CDR3 sequence: CASSLTGRGNYEQYV. The CDR3 DNA reads as TGTGCCAGCAGCTTGACGGGCAGGGGGAACTACGAGCAGTACGTC.

V and J are TRBV20-1 and TRBJ1-5; 11 nucleotides match TRBD1. Trimming cost V 2 bases and J 2 bases; bases outside gene matches: 8. The germline V gene encodes CDR1 DFQATT and CDR2 SNEGSKA (reference sequence). The CDR3 has 17 residues. In nucleotides, the CDR3 is TGCAGTGCTAGAACCATGGACAGGGGGCGGGGCAATCAGCCCCAGCATTTT. This sequence encodes CSARTMDRGRGNQPQHF.

This chain connects TRBV3-1 to TRBJ2-7, with D possibly TRBD2 on 6 matching bases. The germline gives CDR1 LGHDT, CDR2 YNNKEL (reference sequence). Trimming removed 0 bases from V and 7 bases from J, with 13 bases in between. The CDR3 is 14 residues long. DNA of the CDR3: TGTGCCAGCAGCCAAGAAGGAGGGACGGGGGAGCAGTACTTC. It translates to CASSQEGGTGEQYF.

The chain uses TRBV20-1 and TRBJ2-1, with 7 nucleotides matching TRBD2. With 1 base clipped from V and 4 bases from J, the junction kept 10 bases outside the gene matches. Germline V gene data show CDR1 as DFQATT and CDR2 as SNEGSKA (reference sequence). The CDR3 length is 16 residues. CDR3 DNA: TGCAGTGCTAGAGCCCGGGCGGGGGAAACTTACAATGAGCAGTTCTTC. It codes for CSARARAGETYNEQFF.

This clonotype was counted between two and nine times. The gene calls are TRBV20-1 and TRBJ1-1, with 9 positions matching TRBD1. This CDR3 comprises 18 residues. Germline V gene sequence: CDR1 DFQATT, CDR2 SNEGSKA (reference sequence). After removal of 0 bases from V and 0 bases from J, the junction contained 11 bases not matched to a gene. DNA of the CDR3: TGCAGTGCTAGAGAACCTCGGGACAGGGACATGATGAACACTGAAGCTTTCTTT. This encodes CSAREPRDRDMMNTEAFF.

This clonotype was seen at least ten times. The J gene is TRBJ2-5, the V gene TRBV7-8, with D maybe TRBD1 (6 bases). In germline, CDR1 is SGHVS, CDR2 FQNEAQ. This CDR3 is built from 17 residues. Between the trimmed V and J ends, which lost 1 base and 5 bases, there was a span of 20 bases. In nucleotides, the CDR3 is TGTGCCAGCAGCTTAGTCGGGCGTGTTGGCGACAGGGAGACCCAGTACTTC. Protein: CASSLVGRVGDRETQYF.

In its sample, this clonotype was seen a few times. The chain recombines TRBV11-1 with TRBJ2-6; D possibly corresponds to TRBD1 (6 bases). Germline V gene sequence: CDR1 SGHAT, CDR2 FQDESV (reference sequence). The CDR3 totals 18 residues. V was clipped by 3 bases and J by 1 base, with 16 bases between them. CDR3 bases: TGTGCCAGCAGCTTTCGAGGGACAACCCGATCTGGGGCCAACGTCCTGACTTTC. Amino acids: CASSFRGTTRSGANVLTF.

At least ten counts were recorded for this clonotype. The chain combines TRBV9 with TRBJ2-7; 7 nucleotides line up with TRBD2. The V segment lost 0 bases and the J segment 0 bases; nucleotides outside the gene matches: 3. Germline CDR1 SGDLS, CDR2 YYNGEE. This CDR3 is built from 15 residues. CDR3 DNA sequence: TGTGCCAGCAGCGTAGTAGCGGGCCTCTCCTACGAGCAGTACTTC. Its protein product is CASSVVAGLSYEQYF.

This clonotype was observed at least ten times. The chain carries TRBV12-3 or TRBV12-4 and TRBJ1-5; 8 nucleotides match TRBD1. With V trimmed by 4 bases and J by 4 bases, 9 bases remained unmatched. The CDR3 sequence is 16 residues long. The CDR3, as DNA: TGTGCCAGCAGTTCCGGACAGGGTATGGGGAATCAGCCCCAGCATTTT. Protein: CASSSGQGMGNQPQHF.

V gene TRBV20-1 combines with J gene TRBJ1-2; D unclear. This CDR3 has 12 amino acids. V dropped 6 bases and J dropped 2 bases, with 10 bases sitting between them. Germline V lookup: CDR1 DFQATT, CDR2 SNEGSKA (reference sequence). The CDR3 nucleotides read TGCAGTGCCCCGAATAACAACTATGGCTACACCTTC. Amino acids: CSAPNNNYGYTF.

The genes are TRBV6-4 and TRBJ2-2; D is perhaps TRBD1 or TRBD2 (5 bases each). CDR3 size: 14 residues. Between the trimmed V and J ends, which lost 3 bases and 5 bases, there was a span of 10 bases. CDR1 and CDR2 from the germline V gene are MRHNA and SNTAGT. The CDR3 is CASSDLGETGELFF. CDR3 coding DNA: TGTGCCAGCAGTGATCTAGGGGAGACCGGGGAGCTGTTTTTT.

This clonotype was observed many times. The J gene is TRBJ1-1, the V gene TRBV4-1; the D gene is possibly TRBD1 (5 bases). V was cut by 3 bases and J by 6 bases, with 8 bases left in between. The CDR3 spans 12 residues. The V gene's germline CDR1 is MGHRA and CDR2 YSYEKL. CDR3 amino acids: CASSHPGSEAFF. DNA for the CDR3: TGCGCCAGCAGCCACCCAGGGTCTGAAGCTTTCTTT.

This clonotype was picked up a small number of times. The V call is TRBV24-1, the J call TRBJ1-6; 8 nucleotides agree with TRBD1. Germline assignment: CDR1 KGHDR and CDR2 SFDVKD. This CDR3 contains 14 residues. With 9 bases clipped from V and 8 bases from J, the junction kept 8 bases outside the gene matches. The CDR3 DNA is TGTGCCACCCTAAAGGACAGGGTGGATTCACCCCTCCACTTT. Residues: CATLKDRVDSPLHF.

This sequence joins TRBV20-1 and TRBJ2-5; 8 positions match TRBD2. This CDR3 contains 14 residues. From germline, CDR1 is DFQATT and CDR2 SNEGSKA (reference sequence). V was clipped by 5 bases and J by 3 bases; unmatched bases: 8. The CDR3 nucleotides read TGCAGTGCTGGGGTACCGGGACTAGAAGAGACCCAGTACTTC. It yields the protein CSAGVPGLEETQYF.

This clonotype was seen repeatedly, ten times or more. The rearrangement uses TRBV2 and TRBJ2-6; no clear D. The CDR3 spans 14 residues. Germline V gene lookup returns CDR1 SNHLY and CDR2 FYNNEI. Trimming shortened V by 10 bases and J by 1 base, and 11 bases separated the two germline ends. CDR3 residues: CATTQQSGANVLTF. The CDR3, as DNA: TGTGCCACAACGCAGCAATCTGGGGCCAACGTCCTGACTTTC.

The gene calls are TRBV18 and TRBJ2-1; 7 bases align to TRBD2. With 1 base clipped from V and 0 bases from J, the junction kept 6 bases outside the gene matches. From germline, CDR1 is KGHSH and CDR2 LQKENI. This CDR3 is 17 amino acids long. The CDR3 nucleotides are TGTGCCAGCTCACCACGTGAGGGAGGGAGCTCCTACAATGAGCAGTTCTTC. It is translated as CASSPREGGSSYNEQFF.

This clonotype appeared many times. The chain couples TRBV5-1 to TRBJ2-3; tentative D call: TRBD1 (7 bases). The CDR3 is 16 amino acids. Germline CDR1 reads SGHRS; CDR2 reads YFSETQ. The V and J ends lost 4 bases and 3 bases respectively, with 18 bases between them. In DNA form, the CDR3 reads TGCGCCAGCAGCCCCACCTGGAGGGGGCCTACAGATACGCAGTATTTT. It translates to CASSPTWRGPTDTQYF.

This clonotype was counted at least ten times. V gene TRBV5-4 combines with J gene TRBJ2-1; D remains ambiguous. Trimming pared 4 bases from V and 8 bases from J, leaving 7 bases between. Germline V CDR1 and CDR2: SGHNT, YYREEE (reference sequence). This CDR3 region has 11 residues. CDR3 in amino acids: CASSQRDEQFF. For the CDR3, the DNA is TGTGCCAGCAGCCAACGAGATGAGCAGTTCTTC. Full variable domain (missing parts from reference TRBV5-4 and TRBJ2-1): ETGVTQSPTHLIKTRGQQVTLRCSSQSGHNTVSWYQQALGQGPQFIFQYYREEENGRGNFPPRFSGLQFPNYSSELNVNALELDDSALYLCASSQRDEQFFGPGTRLTVL.

Many counts were recorded for this clonotype. This chain connects TRBV29-1 to TRBJ2-3, with D maybe TRBD2 (6 bases). V was shortened by 6 bases and J by 5 bases, with 21 bases between the two germline ends. The CDR3 sequence is 15 residues long. Germline CDR1 SQVTM, CDR2 ANQGSEA. The CDR3 reads CSVPTGGSHRDTQYF. The CDR3 region has the DNA TGCAGCGTCCCTACTGGAGGGTCACACAGAGATACGCAGTATTTT.

This clonotype has a handful of counts. The J gene is TRBJ2-1, the V gene TRBV9; perhaps TRBD2 as D (6 bases). The V gene's germline CDR1 is SGDLS and CDR2 YYNGEE. Trimming took 0 bases from V and 14 from J, leaving 21 bases between them. CDR3 size: 15 residues. The CDR3 sequence: CASSVDPSGWREEFF. For the CDR3, the DNA is TGTGCCAGCAGCGTAGACCCGAGCGGGTGGAGGGAGGAGTTCTTC.

This clonotype appeared a few times. The chain uses TRBV10-1 and TRBJ1-6, with TRBD1 matching 7 bases. V was clipped by 3 bases and J by 4 bases; unmatched bases: 9. The CDR3 extends over 17 amino acids. CDR1 and CDR2 from the germline V gene are WNHNN and SYGVQD (reference sequence). CDR3 amino acids: CASSDPDRVTYNSPLHF. The DNA of the CDR3 is TGCGCCAGCAGTGACCCCGACAGGGTTACATATAATTCACCCCTCCACTTT.